This T cell receptor beta chain emerged from a study of blood T cell repertoires in COVID-19 (dated by TCRdb to the early 2020s). Concerning the study at large: Collaborator samples came from the United States, Italy and Spain and covered acute and convalescent phases of COVID-19. Where available, HLA class I and class II types were obtained from metadata supplied by the sample provider rather than from assay-based typing. A de-identified subject ID, COVID-19 status, age in years and sex were almost always included in the sample metadata. The dataset comprised deeply sampled blood TCRbeta repertoires from subjects exposed to, actively infected with, or recovered from COVID-19. The samples were drawn from two sources: the first 160 participants of the ongoing ImmuneRACE study, and 1,000 to 1,500 subjects contributed by 6 global collaborators. The repertoires were released in a freely available public database meant as a resource for research on the immune response to SARS-CoV-2. The prospective study material was composed of cDNA or gDNA derived from T cells, B-cell-depleted T cells, or PBMCs.

Points the paper makes about the study in general: The amount of clinical and demographic metadata varied by source and participant and was provided uncurated.

Comment on this clone: No cognate antigen has been identified for it. Base qualities are not provided; no much larger clone lies one nucleotide away.

Germline trimming amounts to 8 bases on V and 9 bases on J, with 2 as the count of junction bases outside the gene matches. Including cysteine and phenylalanine, the CDR3 has 12 amino acids. Of all the DNA, just the CDR3 is kept, 36 bases in frame from base 1. As encoded in the germline V gene (reference sequence), CDR1 is MNHNY while CDR2 is SVGAGI. Each collaborating institution followed its own protocols to collect whole blood in K2EDTA tubes. Collaborator samples were shipped for TCRbeta analysis as frozen whole blood, isolated PBMCs, or DNA extracted from either sample type. TCRbeta CDR3 regions were amplified from genomic DNA using the immunoSEQ Assay, a bias-controlled multiplex PCR. Per the original workflow: The number of nucleated cells in each sample was estimated by amplification of reference gene primers within the assay. To quantify the absolute abundance of each unique TCRbeta CDR3 rearrangement, sequence reads were collapsed and filtered. Productive Simpson clonality was computed per sample as the square root of Simpson's diversity index over productive rearrangements. TCRdb carries this immuneACCESS record with in-frame sequences only. Its versions omit some clonotypes, under half of them owing to an unresolved V gene in the studies checked, with the rest unexplained. V and J calls plus clone size are reproduced from that table; the DNA served to infer D and trimming. Counted in this sample were 30,000 to 40,000 clones; 75% to 90% of them appeared once. In total, the top ten clones hold around 2% of the sample.

The chain is made from TRBV6-6 and TRBJ1-6, and TRBD1 aligns with 9 junction nucleotides. The TCR originated in a man aged 50 to 59 with active or convalescent COVID-19. The sample comprised peripheral blood. The DNA sequence is TGTGCCAGCCGGGACAGGGTTTCACCCCTCCACTTT. This encodes CASRDRVSPLHF.